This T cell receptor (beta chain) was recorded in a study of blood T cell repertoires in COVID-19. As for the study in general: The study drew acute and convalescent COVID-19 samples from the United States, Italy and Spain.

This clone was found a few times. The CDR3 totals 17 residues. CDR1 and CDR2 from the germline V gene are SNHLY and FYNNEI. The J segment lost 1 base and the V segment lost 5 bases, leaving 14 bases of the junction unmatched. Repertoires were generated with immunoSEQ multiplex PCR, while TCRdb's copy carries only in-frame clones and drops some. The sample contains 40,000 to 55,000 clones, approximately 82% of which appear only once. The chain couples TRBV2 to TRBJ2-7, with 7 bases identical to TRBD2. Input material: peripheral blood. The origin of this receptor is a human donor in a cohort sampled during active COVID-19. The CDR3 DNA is TGTGCCAGCAGTCAGAGCCCCCCGCGGGAGTCTTCCTACGAGCAGTACTTC. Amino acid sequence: CASSQSPPRESSYEQYF.